The 5 T cell receptor beta chains reported below all come from one sample, sequenced in a study of cytomegalovirus exposure and HLA in healthy donors. 60 Vbeta and 13 Jbeta primers were used in PCR. The assay was immunoSEQ multiplex PCR, and TCRdb's table has in-frame clones only and misses some. In the table there are approximately 220,000 clones, 82% of which are singletons. Sequencing input: PBMCs. The receptors were gathered from a man in his forties or fifties in good health and CMV-seropositive.

The genes are TRBV27 and TRBJ2-7; 7 nucleotides agree with TRBD1. Germline V CDR1 and CDR2: MNHEY, SMNVEV (reference sequence). The J segment lost 3 bases and the V segment lost 5 bases, leaving 7 bases of the junction unmatched. This CDR3 spans 14 amino acids. The CDR3 reads CASSTTQGHYEQYF. CDR3 DNA sequence: TGTGCCAGCAGTACTACACAGGGGCACTACGAGCAGTACTTC.

This clone was seen once. The genes are TRBV7-3 and TRBJ2-1; 9 positions match TRBD2. J was trimmed by 5 bases and V by 5 bases; bases with no gene match: 10. CDR1 is SGHTA and CDR2 is FQGTGA in the germline V gene. This CDR3 comprises 16 residues. This chain's CDR3 is CASSLQGLAGNNEQFF. For the CDR3, the DNA is TGTGCCAGCAGCCTCCAGGGCCTAGCGGGAAACAATGAGCAGTTCTTC.

A single count supports this clone. The chain is built from TRBV19 and TRBJ1-4, with D possibly TRBD1 on 6 matching bases. V gave up 7 bases and J gave up 8 bases, with 17 bases separating them. The germline V gene encodes CDR1 LNHDA and CDR2 SQIVND (reference sequence). There are 14 residues in the CDR3. This CDR3 reads CASTRSQGSEKLFF. The CDR3 region has the DNA TGTGCCAGTACCCGGAGCCAGGGGAGCGAAAAACTGTTTTTT.

This clone showed up just once. This sequence joins TRBV27 and TRBJ2-7; TRBD2 aligns across 7 bases. CDR1 is MNHEY and CDR2 is SMNVEV in the germline V gene (reference sequence). The CDR3 contains 16 residues. V lost 3 bases, J lost 6 bases, and 14 bases stayed unmatched. The CDR3 coding sequence is TGTGCCAGCAGTTTCCTTTCGGTCGCGGGAGTTGGCGAGCAGTACTTC. This sequence encodes CASSFLSVAGVGEQYF.

V usage is TRBV14 and J usage is TRBJ2-1; maybe TRBD2 (6 bases). Per the germline V gene, CDR1 is SGHDN and CDR2 is FVKESK. V was pared by 0 bases and J by 6 bases, with 9 bases between. The CDR3 runs to 14 residues. The CDR3 DNA sequence: TGTGCCAGCAGCCAAGATTTCGGGGGCAATGAGCAGTTCTTC. This encodes CASSQDFGGNEQFF.